This T cell receptor (beta chain) was identified in a study of T cells after yellow fever vaccination. In germline, CDR1 is SGHVS, CDR2 FNYEAQ. The CDR3 consists of 16 residues. The V and J ends lost 3 bases and 4 bases respectively, with 16 bases between them. TCRdb re-derived calls from the 5' RACE reads in MiXCR, one entry per CDR3 protein. The sample holds hundreds of thousands of distinct CDR3 sequences, 5.2% seen once. The V call is TRBV7-6, the J call TRBJ1-3; D is ambiguous. The sequence was obtained from a young man who received the YFV17D yellow fever vaccine. The sample consisted of CD4+ T cells sorted from PBMCs, taken on the day of the yellow fever booster vaccination. The CDR3 coding sequence is TGTGCCAGCAGCTTTCTTTCGTACGGGTCGGGAAACACCATATATTTT. This sequence encodes CASSFLSYGSGNTIYF.